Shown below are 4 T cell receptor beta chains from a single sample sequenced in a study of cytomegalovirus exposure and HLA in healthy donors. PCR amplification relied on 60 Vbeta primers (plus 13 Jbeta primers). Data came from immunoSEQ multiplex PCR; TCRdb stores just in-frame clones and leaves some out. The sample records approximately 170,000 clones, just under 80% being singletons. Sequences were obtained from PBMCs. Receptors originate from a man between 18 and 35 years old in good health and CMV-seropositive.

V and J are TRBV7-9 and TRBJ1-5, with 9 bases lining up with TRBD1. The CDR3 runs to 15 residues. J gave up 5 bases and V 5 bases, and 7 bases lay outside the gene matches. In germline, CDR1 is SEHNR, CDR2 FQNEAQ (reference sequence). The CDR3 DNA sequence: TGTGCCAGCAGCCATGGACAGGGGACCTATCAGCCCCAGCATTTT. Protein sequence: CASSHGQGTYQPQHF.

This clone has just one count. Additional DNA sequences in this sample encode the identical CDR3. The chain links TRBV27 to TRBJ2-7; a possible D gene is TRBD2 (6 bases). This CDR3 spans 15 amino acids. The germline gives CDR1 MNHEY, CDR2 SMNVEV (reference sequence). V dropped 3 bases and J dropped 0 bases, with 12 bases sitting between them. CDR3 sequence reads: CASSLGGVSSYEQYF. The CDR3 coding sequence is TGTGCCAGCAGTTTGGGCGGGGTCAGCTCCTACGAGCAGTACTTC.

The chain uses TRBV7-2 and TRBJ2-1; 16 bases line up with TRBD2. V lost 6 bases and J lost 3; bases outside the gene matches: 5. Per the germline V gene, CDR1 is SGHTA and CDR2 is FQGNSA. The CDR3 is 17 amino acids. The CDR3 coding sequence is TGTGCCAGCAGAGCCGGGACTAGCGGGAGGGGCTACAATGAGCAGTTCTTC. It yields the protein CASRAGTSGRGYNEQFF.

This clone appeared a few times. CDR3 DNA sequence: TGTGCCAGCAGCGACTCCCCAGCGGCTGGGACCTACGAGCAGTACTTC. Its protein product is CASSDSPAAGTYEQYF. The chain combines TRBV5-6 with TRBJ2-7, with TRBD2 as a possible D gene (5 bases). The CDR3 is 16 amino acids. Germline CDR1 is SGHDT and CDR2 is YYEEEE. The germline V and J ends were trimmed by 4 bases and 2 bases, with 19 bases remaining between them.